Below, 3 T cell receptor beta chains from the same sample are listed, as sequenced in a study of blood T cells in healthy people across ages. Primers used in a second PCR of about 7 to 12 cycles were a sample-barcoded 5' primer and a J-beta primer mix. TCRdb re-analysed the 5' RACE reads in MiXCR, keeping a single row per CDR3 protein. This table holds about 1.1 million distinct CDR3 sequences, more than 30% found once. Material: blood. The origin of the receptors is a man between 18 and 35 years old in good health.

This clonotype showed up just a few times. The V and J genes are TRBV7-2 and TRBJ1-5; D is perhaps TRBD1 (6 bases). CDR3 length equals 16 residues. Per the germline V gene, CDR1 is SGHTA and CDR2 is FQGNSA. Deletions cut 5 bases from V and 0 bases from J, with 14 bases between. The CDR3 is CASSGSGTHSNQPQHF. CDR3 nucleotide sequence: TGTGCCAGCAGCGGCTCCGGGACACATAGCAATCAGCCCCAGCATTTT.

The rearrangement uses TRBV20-1 and TRBJ1-1; TRBD1 is a possible D gene (6 bases). Trimming stripped 6 bases from V and 8 bases from J, with 13 bases between. The germline V gene has CDR1 DFQATT and CDR2 SNEGSKA (reference sequence). The CDR3 has 11 residues. CDR3 amino acids: CSAIKGGEAFF. CDR3 DNA sequence: TGCAGTGCAATCAAGGGGGGGGAAGCTTTCTTT.

In its sample, this clonotype was seen a few times. This chain links TRBV4-2 with TRBJ1-1; unclear D gene. The V end lost 3 bases, the J end lost 8 bases, and 10 bases lay between the germline ends. The CDR3 spans 12 residues. Germline CDR1 reads LGHNA; CDR2 reads YNFKEQ. This CDR3 is CASSHVQSEAFF. The CDR3 DNA sequence: TGTGCCAGCAGCCACGTTCAGTCAGAAGCTTTCTTT.